This section outlines one T cell receptor (beta chain) sequence together with its context. The assay was immunoSEQ multiplex PCR, and TCRdb's table has in-frame clones only and misses some. The table records under 50,000 clones, around 78% of them present only once. The sort gate was single viable CD3+CD4+CD8-CD45RO+ cells for memory CD4+ T cells. The data belong to a study of memory CD4+ T cells and cytomegalovirus serostatus. The ends were cut back, 2 bases at V and 9 bases at J, with 24 bases in the middle. Per the germline V gene, CDR1 is SGHRS and CDR2 is YFSETQ. There are 17 residues in the CDR3.

The chain has TRBV5-1 and TRBJ2-1; weak D call: TRBD2 (6 bases). The sequence came from an adult in good health and CMV-seronegative. Sequenced: memory CD4+ T cells from blood. The CDR3 bases are TGCGCCAGCAGCTTCGCAACCGGGAGTCCCCGCGAGCTTGAGCAGTTCTTC. Encoded protein: CASSFATGSPRELEQFF.